The TCR beta chain described here comes from a study of CD8+CD57+ T cells in acquired aplastic anemia. Study details: CD4+ and CD8+ cells, once sorted, gave DNA averaging roughly 3.2 ug. Study findings and constraints: Common to patients and controls were 25 to 30 CD8+ CDR3 sequences. Patients were compared with controls for CD8+ Simpson's diversity, and no significant difference emerged.

CD8+CD57+ cell expansion, shown by flow cytometry, had occurred in the patients selected for sequencing. No therapy had been given to the patients at the time of blood sampling. Genomic DNA, the template, was used for profiling of the TCR beta VDJ and CDR3. TCRdb reprocessed the reads with MiXCR, giving one entry per CDR3 protein. This sample has 270,000 or so distinct CDR3 sequences, with approximately 86% found just once. Concerning this clonotype itself: Its antigen remains unidentified.

This receptor was obtained from a human donor with aplastic anemia. The specimen was sorted CD4+, CD8+, or CD8+CD57+ T cells (not recorded which) from PBMCs.

Here the CDR3 DNA reads TGTGCCAGCAGCTTCGTCCTAGGATCCTACGAGCAGTACTTC. Translating gives CASSFVLGSYEQYF. The chain couples TRBV7-2 to TRBJ2-7; unclear D gene. From germline, CDR1 is SGHTA and CDR2 FQGNSA. Trimming removed 3 bases from V and 1 base from J, with 10 bases in between. There are 14 residues in the CDR3.